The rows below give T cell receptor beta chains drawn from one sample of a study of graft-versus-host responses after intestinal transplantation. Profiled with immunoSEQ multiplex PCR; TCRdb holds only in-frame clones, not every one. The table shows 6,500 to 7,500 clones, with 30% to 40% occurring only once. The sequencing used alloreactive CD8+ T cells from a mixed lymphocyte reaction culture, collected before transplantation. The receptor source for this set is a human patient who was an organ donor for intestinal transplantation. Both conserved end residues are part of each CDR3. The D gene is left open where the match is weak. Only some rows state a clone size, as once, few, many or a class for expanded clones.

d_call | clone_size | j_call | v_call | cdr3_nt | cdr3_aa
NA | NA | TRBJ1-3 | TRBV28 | TGTGCCAGCAGTCGCGGGACGGGAAACACCATATATTTT | CASSRGTGNTIYF
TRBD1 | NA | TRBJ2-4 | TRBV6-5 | TGTGCCAGCAGTTGGGGTAGGGGGCTGAACATTCAGTACTTC | CASSWGRGLNIQYF
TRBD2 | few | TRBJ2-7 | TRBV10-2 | TGCGCCAGCAGTGAGATTCATGGACTAGCGGGATGGCCCTACGAGCAGTACTTC | CASSEIHGLAGWPYEQYF
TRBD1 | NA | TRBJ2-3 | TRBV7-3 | TGTGCCAGCAGCTTATTTACCGGGACAGAACACACAGATACGCAGTATTTT | CASSLFTGTEHTDTQYF
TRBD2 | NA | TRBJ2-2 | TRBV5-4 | TGTGCCAGCAGCTGGACCCGACTAGCCCCCAATTTTAAGAGAGTCGGGGAGCTGTTTTTT | CASSWTRLAPNFKRVGELFF
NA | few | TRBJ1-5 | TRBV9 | TGTGCCAGCAGCTTAACAGGGATGGGGCAGCCCCAGCATTTT | CASSLTGMGQPQHF
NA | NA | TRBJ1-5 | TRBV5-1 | TGCGCCAGCAGCTCAGGGTTCATAATTTTGGGTTCTAGCAATCAGCCCCAGCATTTT | CASSSGFIILGSSNQPQHF
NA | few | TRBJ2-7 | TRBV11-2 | TGTGCCAGCAGCCTTGTGGGGGGTTACGAGCAGTACTTC | CASSLVGGYEQYF
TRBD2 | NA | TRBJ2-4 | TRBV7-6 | TGTGCCAGCAGCCCGGGGCGGGGACTACAGTACTTC | CASSPGRGLQYF
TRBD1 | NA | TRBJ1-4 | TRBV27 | TGTGCCAGCAGTTCGACCGGGACAGGGGCTAATGAAAAACTGTTTTTT | CASSSTGTGANEKLFF
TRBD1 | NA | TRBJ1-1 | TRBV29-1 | TGCAGCACGGACAGGGAAGCTTTCTTT | CSTDREAFF
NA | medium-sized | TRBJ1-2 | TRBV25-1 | TGTGCCAGCAGTGAATATTTCGGGGATGTGAATGGCTACACCTTC | CASSEYFGDVNGYTF
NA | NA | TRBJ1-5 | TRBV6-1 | TGTGCCTACAGCGCAGGGGTCGATGGCAATCAGCCCCAGCATTTT | CAYSAGVDGNQPQHF
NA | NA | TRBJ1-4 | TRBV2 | TGTGCCAGCAGTGAATCGCGACAGAATAATGAAAAACTGTTTTTT | CASSESRQNNEKLFF
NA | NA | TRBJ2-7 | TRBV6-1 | TGTGCCAGCAGTGAATGGGTGTTTAGCTCCTACGAGCAGTACTTC | CASSEWVFSSYEQYF
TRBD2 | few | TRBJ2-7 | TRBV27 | TGTGCCAGCAGTTTATGGCGGGAGGGAGAAAACGAGCAGTACTTC | CASSLWREGENEQYF
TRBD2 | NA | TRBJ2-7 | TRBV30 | TGTGCCTGGAGTGTGGCGGGGGGGCGAGAGCAGTACTTC | CAWSVAGGREQYF
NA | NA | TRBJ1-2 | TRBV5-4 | TGTGCCAGCAGCTCATTGGGAGTCTATGGCTACACCTTC | CASSSLGVYGYTF
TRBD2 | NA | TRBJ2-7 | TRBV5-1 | TGCGCCAGCAGCTTACGGGGGGCCTACGAGCAGTACTTC | CASSLRGAYEQYF
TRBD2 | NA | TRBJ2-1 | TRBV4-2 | TGTGCCAGCAGCCAGGGCCGAAGAGTGGCGGGGGGGCCTTATGAGCAGTTCTTC | CASSQGRRVAGGPYEQFF
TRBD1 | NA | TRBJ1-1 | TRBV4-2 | TGTGCCAGCAGCCCACAGGGGGCGGACACTGAAGCTTTCTTT | CASSPQGADTEAFF
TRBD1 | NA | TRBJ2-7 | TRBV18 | TGTGCCAGCTCACCACCGGGACAGGGGTCCTACGAGCAGTACTTC | CASSPPGQGSYEQYF
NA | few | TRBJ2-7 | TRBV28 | TGTGCCAGCTCATCGCGGTCCCCCGGGATCTACGAGCAGTACTTC | CASSSRSPGIYEQYF
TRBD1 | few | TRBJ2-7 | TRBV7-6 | TGTGCCAGCAGTCCCGGGACAGGGGGCCTGTACGAGCAGTACTTC | CASSPGTGGLYEQYF
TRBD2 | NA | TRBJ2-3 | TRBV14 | TGTGCCAGCAGCCCGAACATAATAGCGGGGGGGCCCACAGATACGCAGTATTTT | CASSPNIIAGGPTDTQYF
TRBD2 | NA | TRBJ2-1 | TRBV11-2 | TGTGCCAGCAGCGAAATAGCGGGGACCTTAAACAATGAGCAGTTCTTC | CASSEIAGTLNNEQFF
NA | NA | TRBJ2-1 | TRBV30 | TGTGCCTGGAGCGAACCCTTAGCGGATGAGCAGTTCTTC | CAWSEPLADEQFF
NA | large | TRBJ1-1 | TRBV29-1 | TGCAGCGTTGAAGGAGATCGCAATGAAGCTTTCTTT | CSVEGDRNEAFF
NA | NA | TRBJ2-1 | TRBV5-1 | TGCGCCAGCAGCATCTTTGAACAGGCCAATGAGCAGTTCTTC | CASSIFEQANEQFF
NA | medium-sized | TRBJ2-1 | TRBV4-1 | TGCGCCAGCAGCCACGATGGAGTCAATGAGCAGTTCTTC | CASSHDGVNEQFF
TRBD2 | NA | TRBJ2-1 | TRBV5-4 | TGTGCCAGCAGCCCCGGGACTAGCTTTTATTTGGAGCAGTTCTTC | CASSPGTSFYLEQFF
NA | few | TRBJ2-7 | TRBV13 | TGTGCCAGCAGCAACCCGGGCCATACTAGTGTTTACGAGCAGTACTTC | CASSNPGHTSVYEQYF
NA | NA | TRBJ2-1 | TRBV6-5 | TGTGCCAGCAGTGTCAGGGGGGTATTGATCCATGAGCAGTTCTTC | CASSVRGVLIHEQFF
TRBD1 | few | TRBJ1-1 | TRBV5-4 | TGTGCCAGCAGCCTAAACAGGGGAGTGAACACTGAAGCTTTCTTT | CASSLNRGVNTEAFF
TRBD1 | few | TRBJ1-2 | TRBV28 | TGTGCCAGCAGTTCCGGGACAGGGGGCGCTAACTATGGCTACACCTTC | CASSSGTGGANYGYTF